This is a list of T cell receptor beta chains from one sample in a study of beta chain features in type 1 diabetes. The repertoire was sequenced with immunoSEQ multiplex PCR; TCRdb's copy has only in-frame clones and lacks some. Among roughly 100,000 clones, about 26% were seen once, and the ten largest hold roughly 0.58%. The sample was central memory CD4+ T cells from blood. The receptors were gathered from a woman under 30 with type 1 diabetes. CDR3s include the opening cysteine and the closing phenylalanine or tryptophan. The D gene is left open where the match is weak.

CASSPWGTGSDEQYF | TRBV7-9 | TRBD1 | TRBJ2-7
CASSAQGMNTEAFF | TRBV7-2 | - | TRBJ1-1
CASSLAADRPYGYTF | TRBV5-5 | TRBD1 | TRBJ1-2
CASSLAVTALHF | TRBV7-9 | - | TRBJ1-6
CASSQEHRNTGELFF | TRBV4-3 | - | TRBJ2-2
CASAGTGQETQYF | TRBV7-2 | TRBD1 | TRBJ2-5
CASSSRGLAGGPYNEQFF | TRBV13 | TRBD2 | TRBJ2-1
CASSARSPRLNTGELFF | TRBV2 | - | TRBJ2-2
CAWSVAGGATYGYTF | TRBV30 | - | TRBJ1-2
CASSLWTGNTEAFF | TRBV13 | TRBD1 | TRBJ1-1
CASSVEGARNTEAFF | TRBV9 | TRBD1 | TRBJ1-1
CASSLGQADGYTF | TRBV28 | TRBD1 | TRBJ1-2
CASSSGALELNNEQFF | TRBV28 | TRBD2 | TRBJ2-1
CASSYYRGPQETQYF | TRBV7-2 | TRBD1 | TRBJ2-5
CASSLRRHSNEQFF | TRBV28 | - | TRBJ2-1
CASSESVAGGRYNEQFF | TRBV6-1 | TRBD2 | TRBJ2-1
CASRLTSTGELFF | TRBV5-1 | - | TRBJ2-2
CASSPSTQEGTDTQYF | TRBV25-1 | - | TRBJ2-3
CASSLERGYQETQYF | TRBV5-1 | TRBD2 | TRBJ2-5
CASSLVGGSRDTQYF | TRBV7-2 | - | TRBJ2-3
CSAPGNEQFF | TRBV20-1 | - | TRBJ2-1
CASSQGSGQGGSGRFLDTQYF | TRBV4-1 | TRBD2 | TRBJ2-3
CASQALQTTDTQYF | TRBV9 | - | TRBJ2-3
CASSLVSGFYNEQFF | TRBV11-2 | TRBD2 | TRBJ2-1
CASSSSGTGGEKLFF | TRBV28 | TRBD1 | TRBJ1-4
CAWSVWGDEQYF | TRBV30 | - | TRBJ2-7
CASSELGTKGGTQYF | TRBV25-1 | - | TRBJ2-5
CASSLDTPDTQYF | TRBV7-6 | - | TRBJ2-3
CASSYRGTGELFF | TRBV27 | TRBD1 | TRBJ2-2
CASSSPQGTSGSRATYNEQFF | TRBV7-3 | TRBD2 | TRBJ2-1
CASSAGGAGTDTQYF | TRBV28 | TRBD1 | TRBJ2-3
CATRIDRVRGHEQFF | TRBV15 | TRBD1 | TRBJ2-1